This T cell receptor (beta chain) was found in a study of CD8 T cells in Susac syndrome. Reverse transcription of 0.5 to 1 ug RNA was performed with random hexamers. TCRdb called the immunoSEQ multiplex PCR reads again in MiXCR, with one record for every CDR3 protein. The sample includes over 150,000 distinct CDR3 sequences, 90% to 95% of them seen just once. The sequence came from a human donor with multiple sclerosis. The specimen was CD4+ T cells from PBMCs.

The chain's CDR3 is CASSTLRGELFF. In DNA, the CDR3 is TGTGCCAGCAGTACTCTTCGGGGGGAGCTGTTTTTT. The rearrangement joins TRBV12-3 or TRBV12-4 to TRBJ2-2; D is ambiguous. The CDR3 runs to 12 residues. The ends were cut back, 5 bases at V and 8 bases at J, with 9 bases in the middle.